These 11 T cell receptor beta chains share one sample of origin, sequenced in a study of beta chain features in type 1 diabetes. The entirety of the isolated RNA underwent reverse transcription, so expressed TCRB transcripts were sequenced. Using immunoSEQ multiplex PCR, the repertoire was profiled, and TCRdb retains in-frame clones only, with some absent. The sample shows 620,000 or so clones, around a sixth of them seen only once. The sample taken for sequencing was naive CD4+ T cells from blood. The receptors come from a man aged 18 to 35 in good health.

This clone occurred a few times. The V gene is TRBV7-2, the J gene TRBJ1-2; 11 nucleotides agree with TRBD1. V trimming: 5 bases; J trimming: 5 bases; junction bases outside the gene matches: 7. CDR1 is SGHTA, CDR2 FQGNSA, per germline. CDR3 size: 15 residues. The CDR3 here is CASSPGTGGTYGYTF. The CDR3 DNA reads TGTGCCAGCAGCCCCGGGACAGGGGGTACTTATGGCTACACCTTC.

The chain couples TRBV18 to TRBJ1-4, with D unclear. The ends were cut back, 3 bases at V and 3 bases at J, with 14 bases in the middle. The CDR3 length is 16 residues. Germline loops: CDR1 KGHSH, CDR2 LQKENI. CDR3 bases: TGTGCCAGCTCACCGGATCTGTTTGCGGCTAATGAAAAACTGTTTTTT. Translated, it gives CASSPDLFAANEKLFF.

The gene calls are TRBV7-2 and TRBJ1-1; D is unclear. The CDR3 runs to 14 residues. Germline assignment: CDR1 SGHTA and CDR2 FQGNSA. Trimming pared 3 bases from V and 1 base from J, leaving 9 bases between. CDR3 DNA sequence: TGTGCCAGCAGCTTGGCTAGACGGAACACTGAAGCTTTCTTT. This sequence encodes CASSLARRNTEAFF.

The sample holds a few counts of this clone. The chain carries TRBV28 and TRBJ1-4; D gene uncertain. CDR1 MDHEN and CDR2 SYDVKM come from the germline V gene. CDR3 size: 14 residues. V lost 8 bases and J lost 0, with 10 bases in between. CDR3 loop: CASADDTTNEKLFF. As DNA, the CDR3 is TGTGCCAGCGCGGACGACACAACTAATGAAAAACTGTTTTTT.

This clone showed up just a few times. The rearrangement uses TRBV25-1 and TRBJ2-5; 7 bases are shared with TRBD1. With V trimmed by 2 bases and J by 5 bases, 8 bases remained unmatched. The CDR3 runs to 15 residues. The V gene's germline CDR1 is MGHDK and CDR2 SYGVNS. CDR3 in amino acids: CASSEIRGRGETQYF. Here the CDR3 DNA reads TGTGCCAGCAGTGAAATTAGGGGGCGCGGGGAGACCCAGTACTTC. The full variable domain, in which reference TRBV25-1 and TRBJ2-5 provide the parts outside the CDR3, is EADIYQTPRYLVIGTGKKITLECSQTMGHDKMYWYQQDPGMELHLIHYSYGVNSTEKGDLSSESTVSRIRTEHFPLTLESARPSHTSQYLCASSEIRGRGETQYFGPGTRLLVL.

This clone has just a few counts. The V call is TRBV10-3, the J call TRBJ2-1; perhaps TRBD1 as D (6 bases). Trimming took 0 bases from V and 8 from J, leaving 20 bases between them. This CDR3 is 17 amino acids long. Looked up from germline, CDR1 is ENHRY and CDR2 is SYGVKD. This chain's CDR3 is CAISESRGKQGQDEQFF. The CDR3 nucleotides read TGTGCCATCAGTGAGTCTCGGGGTAAGCAGGGGCAGGATGAGCAGTTCTTC.

This clone appeared a few times. V usage is TRBV19 and J usage is TRBJ1-2; TRBD1 agrees at 10 bases. Losses at the gene ends were 7 bases for V and 4 bases for J; bases not matched to a gene: 9. The germline V gene has CDR1 LNHDA and CDR2 SQIVND (reference sequence). The CDR3 is 15 residues long. The CDR3 DNA reads as TGTGCCAGTATCGGGACAGGGGATTTAGGCTATGGCTACACCTTC. The encoded protein is CASIGTGDLGYGYTF. Variable domain in full (rest from reference TRBV19 and TRBJ1-2): DGGITQSPKYLFRKEGQNVTLSCEQNLNHDAMYWYRQDPGQGLRLIYYSQIVNDFQKGDIAEGYSVSREKKESFPLTVTSAQKNPTAFYLCASIGTGDLGYGYTFGSGTRLTVV.

The chain is built from TRBV18 and TRBJ2-1; no clear D. CDR3 length: 15 amino acids. Germline lookup yields CDR1 KGHSH and CDR2 LQKENI. Trimming took 6 bases from V and 2 from J, leaving 14 bases between them. CDR3 sequence (DNA): TGTGCCAGCTCGGTCCTAGGCGGAACCTACAATGAGCAGTTCTTC. Amino acid sequence: CASSVLGGTYNEQFF.

This clone was seen only a few times. This chain uses TRBV4-3 with TRBJ2-1; 10 bases are shared with TRBD2. The germline gives CDR1 LGHNA, CDR2 YSLEER. The V and J ends lost 0 bases and 10 bases, in that order; junction bases with no gene match: 12. The CDR3 spans 17 residues. CDR3 in amino acids: CASSQEFRLAGVVEQFF. The CDR3 DNA is TGCGCCAGCAGCCAAGAGTTTAGGCTAGCGGGAGTTGTAGAGCAGTTCTTC.

The chain carries TRBV6-5 and TRBJ2-7; no definite D call. Germline loops: CDR1 MNHEY, CDR2 SVGAGI. V was clipped by 5 bases and J by 9 bases, with 20 bases between them. CDR3 size: 14 residues. The CDR3 region has the DNA TGTGCCAGCAGTCGAAGGGATGGACCGTTCGGGCAGTACTTC. Residues: CASSRRDGPFGQYF.

For this clone: The sample holds other DNA sequences that translate to the same CDR3. This rearrangement joins TRBV9 to TRBJ2-5; 14 nucleotides line up with TRBD2. V lost 2 bases to trimming and J lost 2 bases; unmatched junction nucleotides: 2. Germline CDR1 reads SGDLS; CDR2 reads YYNGEE. There are 16 residues in the CDR3. In nucleotides, the CDR3 is TGTGCCAGCAGCGTTGGGACTAGCGGGAGACAAGAGACCCAGTACTTC. As protein: CASSVGTSGRQETQYF.